The clone carrying this T cell receptor (beta chain) came up a few times. The antigen is undetermined. This record belongs to a study of blood T cells in healthy people across ages. Study outcomes and limitations: TCR beta diversity, measured per million T cells, fell in a roughly linear way with age.

The people who gave samples were healthy Caucasians from Russia, aged roughly 6 to 100. Per sample, a minimum of 6.5 million PBMCs were isolated. With a J-beta primer mix and a sample-barcoded 5' primer, a second PCR ran about 7 to 12 cycles. TCRdb passed the 5' RACE reads through MiXCR, listing each CDR3 protein once. The top ten clones hold roughly 23% of a sample with 1,800,000 or so distinct CDR3 sequences, approximately 40% of them seen once. Per the germline V gene, CDR1 is MNHEY and CDR2 is SVGAGI. This CDR3 comprises 13 residues. J gave up 8 bases and V 6 bases, and 7 bases lay outside the gene matches.

The receptor was isolated from a human donor in good health. Sequenced material: blood. The gene calls are TRBV6-5 and TRBJ1-2, with 9 bases that match TRBD1. CDR3 sequence: CASSRGQGLGYTF. The CDR3 region has the DNA TGTGCCAGCAGCCGCGGACAGGGGCTAGGCTACACCTTC.